This entry describes one TCR beta chain. This CDR3 spans 13 amino acids. Trimming cost V 6 bases and J 9 bases, with 15 bases left between them. The assay was immunoSEQ multiplex PCR, and TCRdb's table has in-frame clones only and misses some. The table records about 190,000 clones, over 80% of them present only once. Participants, roughly 18 to 90 years old, spanned 25 or so US areas. These data belong to a study of blood T cell repertoires in COVID-19. The TCR comes from a woman aged 25 to 39 who had been exposed to COVID-19. The specimen sequenced was PBMCs or T cells enriched from blood (not recorded which). This chain connects TRBV12-3 or TRBV12-4 to TRBJ1-5; D is ambiguous. In DNA form, the CDR3 reads TGTGCCAGCAGCCCCGTGGTCGGTGGGCCCCAGCATTTT. Translation gives CASSPVVGGPQHF.